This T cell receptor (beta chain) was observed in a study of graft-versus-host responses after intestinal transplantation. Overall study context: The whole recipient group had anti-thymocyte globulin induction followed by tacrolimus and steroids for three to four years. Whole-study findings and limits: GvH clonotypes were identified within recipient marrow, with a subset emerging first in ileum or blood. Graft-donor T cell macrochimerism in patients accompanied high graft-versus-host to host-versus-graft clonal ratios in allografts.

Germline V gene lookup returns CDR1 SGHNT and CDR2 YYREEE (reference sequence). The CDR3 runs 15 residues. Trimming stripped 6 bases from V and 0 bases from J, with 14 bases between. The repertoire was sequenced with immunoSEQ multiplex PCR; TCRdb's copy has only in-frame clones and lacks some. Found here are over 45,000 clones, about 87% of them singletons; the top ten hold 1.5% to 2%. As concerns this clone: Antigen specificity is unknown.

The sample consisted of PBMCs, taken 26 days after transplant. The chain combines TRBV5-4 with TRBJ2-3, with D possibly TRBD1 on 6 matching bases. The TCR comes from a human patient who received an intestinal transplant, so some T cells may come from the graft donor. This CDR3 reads CASTGQHLSTDTQYF. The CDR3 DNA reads TGTGCCAGCACCGGACAGCACCTTAGCACAGATACGCAGTATTTT. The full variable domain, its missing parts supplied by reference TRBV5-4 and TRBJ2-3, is ETGVTQSPTHLIKTRGQQVTLRCSSQSGHNTVSWYQQALGQGPQFIFQYYREEENGRGNFPPRFSGLQFPNYSSELNVNALELDDSALYLCASTGQHLSTDTQYFGPGTRLTVL.